This record covers a single T cell receptor (beta chain). The sample comes from a study of blood T cells in healthy people across ages. Combining a sample-barcoded 5' primer with a J-beta primer mix, a second PCR ran for roughly 7 to 11 cycles. MiXCR, run by TCRdb on the 5' RACE reads, gives a single entry per CDR3 protein. Of roughly 1.7 million distinct CDR3 sequences detected, roughly 32% appear once; the ten largest clones hold about 11%. Each sample used at least 7 million PBMCs. V lost 2 bases, J lost 9 bases, and 11 bases lay in between. CDR3 size: 13 residues. Germline V gene data show CDR1 as SGHAT and CDR2 as FQNNGV.

J is TRBJ2-1 and V is TRBV11-2; TRBD1 might be the D (6 bases). Sequencing was carried out using blood. This receptor was identified in a woman in her twenties or thirties in good health. The CDR3 is CASSLTGWGEQFF. The CDR3 DNA is TGTGCCAGCAGCTTAACAGGGTGGGGTGAGCAGTTCTTC.